What follows are 29 T cell receptor beta chains derived from one specimen sequenced in a study. The method was immunoSEQ multiplex PCR; TCRdb's version includes in-frame clones alone and lacks a portion of them. This table holds under 65,000 clones, 85% to 95% found once. Material for sequencing was PBMCs. Receptor source: a man between 40 and 49 years old with rheumatoid arthritis.

This sequence joins TRBV7-9 and TRBJ2-2, with 10 bases fitting TRBD1. The CDR3 spans 16 residues. Germline trimming cut 1 base from V and 4 bases from J; bases unmatched to any gene: 3. Germline CDR1 is SEHNR and CDR2 is FQNEAQ (reference sequence). CDR3 sequence (DNA): TGTGCCAGCAGCTTAGGGGGACAGGGGATCACCGGGGAGCTGTTTTTT. Translating gives CASSLGGQGITGELFF.

For the CDR3, the DNA is TGTGCCAGCAGCTCCCCGGGTCCTAGCACAGATACGCAGTATTTT. Protein sequence: CASSSPGPSTDTQYF. The rearrangement joins TRBV7-9 to TRBJ2-3; D remains unclear. The CDR3 spans 15 residues. CDR1 and CDR2 from the germline V gene are SEHNR and FQNEAQ (reference sequence). The V and J ends lost 4 bases and 0 bases respectively, with 11 bases between them.

This chain links TRBV24-1 with TRBJ2-1, with 8 bases that match TRBD1. Trimming at V came to 4 bases and at J to 6 bases, leaving 10 bases not matched to a gene. The CDR3 runs 16 residues. Germline-derived CDR1 and CDR2 are KGHDR and SFDVKD. DNA for the CDR3: TGTGCCACCAGTGACCCAGGACAGGGTAAAGGCAATGAGCAGTTCTTC. Translated, it gives CATSDPGQGKGNEQFF.

The V call is TRBV15, the J call TRBJ2-7; D gene ambiguous. Trimming took 0 bases from V and 2 from J, leaving 14 bases between them. The CDR3 has 16 amino acids. Germline assignment: CDR1 LNHNV and CDR2 YYDKDF (reference sequence). CDR3 bases: TGTGCCACCAGCAGAGATCGTCATTATTACACCTACGAGCAGTACTTC. This gives the protein CATSRDRHYYTYEQYF.

The rearrangement uses TRBV5-4 and TRBJ1-2; the match to TRBD1 covers 11 bases. Looked up from germline, CDR1 is SGHNT and CDR2 is YYREEE (reference sequence). Losses at the gene ends were 4 bases for V and 2 bases for J; bases not matched to a gene: 4. This CDR3 contains 15 residues. CDR3 coding DNA: TGTGCCAGCAGCCACCGGGACAGGGGGAACTATGGCTACACCTTC. Its protein product is CASSHRDRGNYGYTF.

The CDR3 DNA reads as TGTGCCAGTAGTATAGTCTTGGAAATTAGCTCCTACAATGAGCAGTTCTTC. Its translation is CASSIVLEISSYNEQFF. The chain recombines TRBV19 with TRBJ2-1; D gene uncertain. The V end lost 1 base, the J end lost 0 bases, and 13 bases lay between the germline ends. This CDR3 region has 17 residues. Germline V lookup: CDR1 LNHDA, CDR2 SQIVND (reference sequence).

V and J are TRBV7-3 and TRBJ1-6; D not certain. Germline V gene lookup returns CDR1 SGHTA and CDR2 FQGTGA. The germline V and J ends were trimmed by 2 bases and 8 bases, with 7 bases remaining between them. CDR3 length: 13 residues. CDR3 in amino acids: CASSLRAYSPLHF. For the CDR3, the DNA is TGTGCCAGCAGCTTACGGGCATATTCACCCCTCCACTTT.

This clone appeared a single time. V and J are TRBV27 and TRBJ2-7; D perhaps matches TRBD1 (6 bases). The CDR3 has 14 amino acids. The germline CDR1 and CDR2 sequences are MNHEY and SMNVEV (reference sequence). V gave up 3 bases and J gave up 5 bases, with 14 bases separating them. The DNA for the CDR3 is TGTGCCAGCAGTTTCCGGCAGGGGTCTGACGAGCAGTACTTC. This codes for CASSFRQGSDEQYF.

This sequence joins TRBV7-3 and TRBJ1-4; TRBD1 matches 7 bases. The germline gives CDR1 SGHTA, CDR2 FQGTGA. This CDR3 spans 15 amino acids. The V and J ends lost 4 bases and 2 bases, in that order; junction bases with no gene match: 4. The DNA of the CDR3 is TGTGCCAGCAGCTCGCAGGGGGGCACTAATGAAAAACTGTTTTTT. Translation: CASSSQGGTNEKLFF. The complete variable domain, with remaining parts taken from reference TRBV7-3 and TRBJ1-4, reads GAGVSQTPSNKVTEKGKYVELRCDPISGHTALYWYRQSLGQGPEFLIYFQGTGAADDSGLPNDRFFAVRPEGSVSTLKIQRTERGDSAVYLCASSSQGGTNEKLFFGSGTQLSVL.

DNA for the CDR3: TGTGCCAGCAGGGACAATTACTACGAGCAGTACTTC. It yields the protein CASRDNYYEQYF. The J gene is TRBJ2-7, the V gene TRBV28; D is possibly TRBD1 (5 bases). The CDR3 length is 12 residues. The ends were cut back, 6 bases at V and 3 bases at J, with 9 bases in the middle. Germline lookup yields CDR1 MDHEN and CDR2 SYDVKM.

The chain recombines TRBV6-2 or TRBV6-3 with TRBJ2-1; the D gene is possibly TRBD1 (6 bases). The V end lost 0 bases, the J end lost 10 bases, and 16 bases lay between the germline ends. The CDR3 totals 15 residues. Germline V CDR1 and CDR2: MNHEY, SVGEGT. CDR3 DNA: TGTGCCAGCAGTTACTCGACGAACAGGGTCGAAGAGCAGTTCTTC. Its protein product is CASSYSTNRVEEQFF.

The chain uses TRBV25-1 and TRBJ1-3; D is unresolved. The CDR3 contains 14 residues. The germline gives CDR1 MGHDK, CDR2 SYGVNS. V lost 11 bases to trimming and J lost 3 bases, with 17 bases between them. The DNA of the CDR3 is TGTGCCTGTTCATGGACGGGGAGTGGAAACACCATATATTTT. Amino acids: CACSWTGSGNTIYF.

The gene calls are TRBV18 and TRBJ2-7; 8 bases match TRBD2. Germline V lookup: CDR1 KGHSH, CDR2 LQKENI. V shed 3 bases, J shed 0 bases, and the junction held 7 bases outside the gene matches. The CDR3 is 16 amino acids. CDR3 bases: TGTGCCAGCTCACCTTGGGGGAGCGGGAGCTCCTACGAGCAGTACTTC. As protein: CASSPWGSGSSYEQYF.

This sequence joins TRBV20-1 and TRBJ1-2, with TRBD1 as a possible D gene (5 bases). Germline CDR1 reads DFQATT; CDR2 reads SNEGSKA (reference sequence). Trimming pared 8 bases from V and 2 bases from J, leaving 9 bases between. The CDR3 runs to 11 residues. In nucleotides, the CDR3 is TGCAGTCCCCGGGACAACTATGGCTACACCTTC. It codes for CSPRDNYGYTF.

This chain connects TRBV19 to TRBJ2-2; D is ambiguous. The CDR3 sequence is 16 residues long. V gave up 2 bases and J gave up 0 bases, with 10 bases separating them. Germline loops: CDR1 LNHDA, CDR2 SQIVND (reference sequence). As DNA, the CDR3 is TGTGCCAGTAGTATATGGGTCACTTCGAACACCGGGGAGCTGTTTTTT. It yields the protein CASSIWVTSNTGELFF. Using reference TRBV19 and TRBJ2-2 for the parts outside the CDR3, the full variable domain is DGGITQSPKYLFRKEGQNVTLSCEQNLNHDAMYWYRQDPGQGLRLIYYSQIVNDFQKGDIAEGYSVSREKKESFPLTVTSAQKNPTAFYLCASSIWVTSNTGELFFGEGSRLTVL.

The rearrangement uses TRBV28 and TRBJ2-5; TRBD1 agrees at 10 bases. The CDR3 covers 15 residues. V shed 3 bases and J 6 bases; nucleotides not matched to a gene: 7. Germline V lookup: CDR1 MDHEN, CDR2 SYDVKM. The CDR3 region has the DNA TGTGCCAGCAGTTTGACCGGGACAGGGGCGAAGACCCAGTACTTC. Protein sequence: CASSLTGTGAKTQYF.

This sequence joins TRBV7-2 and TRBJ2-1; a possible D gene is TRBD1 (5 bases). The ends were cut back, 4 bases at V and 4 bases at J, with 8 bases in the middle. Germline assignment: CDR1 SGHTA and CDR2 FQGNSA. The CDR3 length is 13 residues. The CDR3 spells CASSSQGYNEQFF. In DNA form, the CDR3 reads TGTGCCAGCAGCTCTCAGGGTTACAATGAGCAGTTCTTC.

The chain combines TRBV4-2 with TRBJ2-1, with 15 nucleotides matching TRBD2. The germline V gene has CDR1 LGHNA and CDR2 YNFKEQ. The CDR3 consists of 17 residues. The V segment lost 5 bases and the J segment 0 bases; nucleotides outside the gene matches: 2. CDR3 DNA sequence: TGTGCCAGCAGCTGGGGACTAGCGGGGGGCTCCTACAATGAGCAGTTCTTC. This codes for CASSWGLAGGSYNEQFF.

This chain connects TRBV30 to TRBJ1-2; TRBD1 aligns across 8 bases. The germline CDR1 and CDR2 sequences are GTSNPN and SVGIG (reference sequence). Trimming at V came to 5 bases and at J to 8 bases, leaving 13 bases not matched to a gene. The CDR3 is 14 residues long. The CDR3 is CAWAPTGGTRGYTF. CDR3 DNA: TGTGCCTGGGCGCCTACAGGGGGAACAAGGGGCTACACCTTC.

The V and J genes are TRBV27 and TRBJ2-7, with 9 bases lining up with TRBD2. Germline CDR1 MNHEY, CDR2 SMNVEV (reference sequence). V was clipped by 2 bases and J by 6 bases; unmatched bases: 5. CDR3 size: 14 residues. The CDR3 loop is CASSLGGLATEQYF. In nucleotides, the CDR3 is TGTGCCAGCAGTTTAGGGGGACTAGCTACCGAGCAGTACTTC.

The CDR3: CASSEASAGSNQPQHF. The DNA of the CDR3 is TGTGCCAGCAGTGAAGCATCGGCGGGGAGCAATCAGCCCCAGCATTTT. The chain has TRBV2 and TRBJ1-5; D gene unclear. The germline V gene has CDR1 SNHLY and CDR2 FYNNEI. Trimming took off 0 bases at V and 1 base at J, with 10 bases between the two ends. The CDR3 spans 16 residues.

The CDR3, as DNA: TGTGCAAGTCGCTACCACAGGGACACTGAAGCTTTCTTT. Protein: CASRYHRDTEAFF. V usage is TRBV12-2 and J usage is TRBJ1-1; TRBD1 reflects the table's D call only, with no check against the DNA. TRBV12-2 is termed a pseudogene. This CDR3 has 13 amino acids.

The rearrangement uses TRBV28 and TRBJ2-3; D gene ambiguous. V lost 2 bases and J lost 0, with 9 bases in between. The CDR3 sequence is 15 residues long. Germline V gene lookup returns CDR1 MDHEN and CDR2 SYDVKM. In DNA, the CDR3 is TGTGCCAGCAGTTTAATCAGAATTAGCACAGATACGCAGTATTTT. Translation gives CASSLIRISTDTQYF. Variable domain in full (rest from reference TRBV28 and TRBJ2-3): DVKVTQSSRYLVKRTGEKVFLECVQDMDHENMFWYRQDPGLGLRLIYFSYDVKMKEKGDIPEGYSVSREKKERFSLILESASTNQTSMYLCASSLIRISTDTQYFGPGTRLTVL.

V gene TRBV30 combines with J gene TRBJ2-3; tentatively, D is TRBD1 (6 bases). V was clipped by 4 bases and J by 1 base, with 12 bases between them. The CDR3 totals 14 residues. The germline gives CDR1 GTSNPN, CDR2 SVGIG (reference sequence). The CDR3 here is CAWNFPGGTDTQYF. CDR3 in DNA: TGTGCCTGGAATTTCCCAGGGGGCACAGATACGCAGTATTTT.

This clone appeared a single time. The V call is TRBV27, the J call TRBJ1-2; D is possibly TRBD1 (6 bases). Germline lookup yields CDR1 MNHEY and CDR2 SMNVEV (reference sequence). The CDR3 runs 14 residues. V was cut by 5 bases and J by 5 bases, with 15 bases left in between. CDR3 in DNA: TGTGCCAGCAGTCCCCTGGACAGCCCTTATGGCTACACCTTC. Protein product: CASSPLDSPYGYTF.

The rearrangement links TRBV28 to TRBJ1-6, with D perhaps matching TRBD1 (6 bases). The CDR3 is 16 residues long. V lost 5 bases and J 7 bases, leaving 18 bases between the germline ends. Germline-derived CDR1 and CDR2 are MDHEN and SYDVKM. This CDR3 is CASSLNGGSRNSPLHF. CDR3 DNA sequence: TGTGCCAGCAGTCTCAACGGGGGCAGCCGAAATTCACCCCTCCACTTT.

This rearrangement joins TRBV5-1 to TRBJ1-1; D is undetermined. The CDR3 is 13 residues long. CDR1 and CDR2 (germline): SGHRS, YFSETQ. Between the trimmed V and J ends, which lost 1 base and 3 bases, there was a span of 7 bases. The CDR3 region has the DNA TGCGCCAGCAGCTTGTTTGGGGACACTGAAGCTTTCTTT. Translated, it gives CASSLFGDTEAFF.

The J gene is TRBJ2-1, the V gene TRBV3-1 (or the pseudogene TRBV3-2); D not certain. The CDR3 contains 13 residues. With 1 base removed from V and 6 bases from J, the gap between germline ends came to 7 bases. Germline assignment: CDR1 LGHDT and CDR2 YNNKEL (reference sequence). The CDR3 DNA sequence: TGTGCCAGCAGCCAAGGGATAGCCAATGAGCAGTTCTTC. Translating it yields CASSQGIANEQFF.

The J gene is TRBJ2-3, the V gene TRBV7-3, with 8 bases identical to TRBD2. The CDR3 totals 16 residues. V shed 6 bases, J shed 6 bases, and the junction held 14 bases outside the gene matches. CDR1 SGHTA and CDR2 FQGTGA come from the germline V gene. CDR3 nucleotide sequence: TGTGCCAGCAGTTCGATGCCAGCGGGAGTTGGTGATACGCAGTATTTT. Translating it yields CASSSMPAGVGDTQYF.